What follows are 14 T cell receptor beta chains derived from one specimen sequenced in a study of blood T cell repertoires in COVID-19. TCRdb's copy holds only in-frame clones and misses some; the assay was immunoSEQ multiplex PCR. The table lists over 150,000 clones, 70% to 90% of them singletons. What was sequenced was peripheral blood. Receptors were obtained from an elderly woman with COVID-19, enrolled during active disease.

In this sample, this clone turned up a few times. The rearrangement links TRBV2 to TRBJ1-2; 7 bases map to TRBD1. Germline CDR1 SNHLY, CDR2 FYNNEI. The junction had 7 bases not matched to a gene; V was cut back by 6 bases and J by 6 bases. The CDR3 is 13 amino acids. CDR3 sequence (DNA): TGTGCCAGCAGAACTAACAGGGGAAATGGCTACACCTTC. Encoded protein: CASRTNRGNGYTF.

V usage is TRBV2 and J usage is TRBJ2-1, with D uncertain. V dropped 4 bases and J dropped 3 bases, with 13 bases sitting between them. Per the germline V gene, CDR1 is SNHLY and CDR2 is FYNNEI. The CDR3 length is 15 residues. The chain's CDR3 is CASSGSDRIYNEQFF. The CDR3 DNA reads TGTGCCAGCAGTGGGAGTGATAGGATCTACAATGAGCAGTTCTTC.

This chain links TRBV28 with TRBJ2-3; 7 bases are shared with TRBD1. CDR1 MDHEN and CDR2 SYDVKM come from the germline V gene. Losses at the gene ends were 3 bases for V and 2 bases for J; bases not matched to a gene: 8. The CDR3 spans 16 residues. Here the CDR3 DNA reads TGTGCCAGCAGTTTGTCTACCGGGACAGTCACAGATACGCAGTATTTT. It yields the protein CASSLSTGTVTDTQYF.

This clone was counted once. The chain has TRBV7-9 and TRBJ2-1; the D gene is possibly TRBD2 (5 bases). The V and J ends lost 6 bases and 9 bases respectively, with 18 bases between them. Per germline, CDR1 SEHNR and CDR2 FQNEAQ (reference sequence). This CDR3 is 14 amino acids long. CDR3 sequence reads: CASSLLGALGEQFF. In DNA form, the CDR3 reads TGTGCCAGCAGTTTACTAGGAGCTCTTGGTGAGCAGTTCTTC.

The gene calls are TRBV6-5 and TRBJ2-7; 9 nucleotides align to TRBD1. The ends lost 10 bases at V and 6 bases at J; junction bases unmatched: 13. Per germline, CDR1 MNHEY and CDR2 SVGAGI. CDR3 length equals 14 residues. This CDR3 is CATMGRDRVSEQYF. In nucleotides, the CDR3 is TGTGCCACCATGGGGAGGGACAGGGTAAGCGAGCAGTACTTC.

V is TRBV2 and J is TRBJ2-3, with 15 nucleotides matching TRBD2. There are 18 residues in the CDR3. Germline V CDR1 and CDR2: SNHLY, FYNNEI. V shed 5 bases, J shed 7 bases, and the junction held 13 bases outside the gene matches. The CDR3 nucleotides are TGTGCCAGCAGTCCGGGACTAGCGGGAGGCGCATCTGAGAATACGCAGTATTTT. It encodes CASSPGLAGGASENTQYF.

The count of this clone is one. V gene TRBV27 combines with J gene TRBJ1-6; D unclear. The CDR3 is 16 amino acids. Trimming pared 3 bases from V and 6 bases from J, leaving 15 bases between. Per germline, CDR1 MNHEY and CDR2 SMNVEV (reference sequence). The CDR3 DNA is TGTGCCAGCAGTTTCCCGGGGAGATGGGGTAATTCACCCCTCCACTTT. Translating it yields CASSFPGRWGNSPLHF.

V and J are TRBV2 and TRBJ1-2; D is ambiguous. CDR1 is SNHLY and CDR2 is FYNNEI in the germline V gene. V was pared by 3 bases and J by 5 bases, with 10 bases between. This CDR3 comprises 13 residues. The CDR3 sequence: CASSDRQRYGYTF. CDR3 nucleotides: TGTGCCAGCAGTGATCGGCAGCGGTATGGCTACACCTTC.

The CDR3 here is CASSTEPGQGNNSPLHF. The CDR3 coding sequence is TGCGCCAGCAGCACCGAACCGGGACAGGGGAATAATTCACCCCTCCACTTT. The genes are TRBV5-1 and TRBJ1-6; TRBD1 aligns across 10 bases. The V gene's germline CDR1 is SGHRS and CDR2 YFSETQ. This CDR3 region has 17 residues. J gave up 5 bases and V 4 bases, and 9 bases lay outside the gene matches.

This clone was seen a few times. This chain links TRBV7-2 with TRBJ1-6; the match to TRBD1 covers 8 bases. Germline V gene lookup returns CDR1 SGHTA and CDR2 FQGNSA. This CDR3 is 14 amino acids long. The trim removed 6 bases at V and 5 bases at J, leaving 3 bases unmatched. The CDR3 DNA follows: TGTGCCAGCAGACCGGACAGGGATAATTCACCCCTCCACTTT. Its protein is CASRPDRDNSPLHF. The entire variable domain, with the rest obtained from reference TRBV7-2 and TRBJ1-6, is as follows: GAGVSQSPSNKVTEKGKDVELRCDPISGHTALYWYRQSLGQGLEFLIYFQGNSAPDKSGLPSDRFSAERTGGSVSTLTIQRTQQEDSAVYLCASRPDRDNSPLHFGNGTRLTVT.

This chain uses TRBV14 with TRBJ2-7, with 9 bases fitting TRBD1. Germline CDR1 reads SGHDN; CDR2 reads FVKESK. There are 17 residues in the CDR3. Losses at the gene ends were 4 bases for V and 1 base for J; bases not matched to a gene: 11. This CDR3 is CASSLRTGTGPSYEQYF. The CDR3 DNA sequence: TGTGCCAGCAGCCTAAGGACGGGGACAGGGCCTTCCTACGAGCAGTACTTC.

The CDR3 DNA reads TGTGCCAGCAGCCAAGTTTCTAGCTCGGTCTACGAGCAGTACTTC. Translated: CASSQVSSSVYEQYF. J is TRBJ2-7 and V is TRBV3-1 (or the pseudogene TRBV3-2); D is perhaps TRBD2 (5 bases). Germline lookup yields CDR1 LGHDT and CDR2 YNNKEL (reference sequence). This CDR3 spans 15 amino acids. Trimming took 1 base from V and 3 from J, leaving 13 bases between them.

The V call is TRBV2, the J call TRBJ1-5; D gene uncertain. Per the germline V gene, CDR1 is SNHLY and CDR2 is FYNNEI. The CDR3 covers 16 residues. Trimming stripped 3 bases from V and 0 bases from J, with 12 bases between. CDR3 coding DNA: TGTGCCAGCAGTGATATATGGCAGAATAGCAATCAGCCCCAGCATTTT. Protein: CASSDIWQNSNQPQHF. Full variable domain (rest looked up from reference TRBV2 and TRBJ1-5): EPEVTQTPSHQVTQMGQEVILRCVPISNHLYFYWYRQILGQKVEFLVSFYNNEISEKSEIFDDQFSVERPDGSNFTLKIRSTKLEDSAMYFCASSDIWQNSNQPQHFGDGTRLSIL.

This clone was observed a few times. The chain carries TRBV6-5 and TRBJ1-5, with TRBD1 matching over 9 bases. V lost 5 bases and J lost 14; bases outside the gene matches: 10. This CDR3 is built from 13 residues. In germline, CDR1 is MNHEY, CDR2 SVGAGI. CDR3 bases: TGTGCCAGCAGTCCTGAAACAGGGGGCCCAAAGCATTTT. Its protein product is CASSPETGGPKHF.